This T cell receptor beta chain was recovered during a study of control samples from healthy donors and cancer patients. Data came from immunoSEQ multiplex PCR; TCRdb stores just in-frame clones and leaves some out. The sample carries roughly 120,000 clones, more than 80% recorded once. The source of this sequence is a woman aged 45-65 years with colorectal cancer. Sequencing was done on a sample of PBMCs.

As DNA, the CDR3 is TGCAGCGTTGCGAATACACTAACTAGCGGGGGACATAACAATGAGCAGTTCTTC. This encodes CSVANTLTSGGHNNEQFF. The chain couples TRBV29-1 to TRBJ2-1; 11 positions agree with TRBD2. The V and J ends lost 4 bases and 5 bases, in that order; junction bases with no gene match: 16. The length of the CDR3 is 18 residues. CDR1 SQVTM and CDR2 ANQGSEA come from the germline V gene.